The rows below give T cell receptor beta chains drawn from one sample of a study of beta chain features in type 1 diabetes. Only in-frame clones appear in the TCRdb table, and some are missing; sequencing was by immunoSEQ multiplex PCR. This sample has hundreds of thousands of clones; 15% occur once, and the top ten carry about 0.097%. What was sequenced was naive CD4+ T cells from blood. The receptors were gathered from a man aged 18-30 years in good health. Each CDR3 is given with its conserved first and last residue. D genes are given only for firm matches. Clone size is given for some rows only: seen once, a few or many times, or a class if the clone is expanded.

>-|few|14|TRBV2|TRBJ2-4
CASSVREGKNIQYF
TGTGCCAGCAGTGTCAGGGAAGGCAAAAACATTCAGTACTTC
>TRBD2|-|17|TRBV9|TRBJ2-3
CASSPSPIAGSTDTQYF
TGTGCCAGCAGCCCAAGCCCGATAGCGGGGAGCACAGATACGCAGTATTTT
>TRBD2|-|15|TRBV10-3|TRBJ2-7
CAISTSGGTTYEQYF
TGTGCCATCAGTACCTCCGGGGGGACGACCTACGAGCAGTACTTC
>TRBD1|-|13|TRBV18|TRBJ1-5
CASTRQGGQPQHF
TGTGCCAGCACTCGACAGGGCGGTCAGCCCCAGCATTTT
>TRBD1|-|15|TRBV7-2|TRBJ1-2
CASSSQGQGDYGYTF
TGTGCCAGCAGCTCGCAGGGACAGGGAGACTATGGCTACACCTTC
>TRBD2|few|16|TRBV7-2|TRBJ2-4
CASSLVASGSRNIQYF
TGTGCCAGCAGCTTAGTGGCTAGCGGATCTAGAAACATTCAGTACTTC
>TRBD1|-|15|TRBV7-2|TRBJ2-7
CASSRGGTGTYEQYF
TGTGCCAGCAGCCGAGGGGGGACAGGGACCTACGAGCAGTACTTC
>TRBD1|-|16|TRBV7-9|TRBJ1-4
CASSPGQGGRNEKLFF
TGTGCCAGCAGCCCCGGACAGGGCGGGAGAAATGAAAAACTGTTTTTT
>TRBD1|-|15|TRBV7-2|TRBJ2-7
CASSTRDRGYYEQYF
TGTGCCAGCAGCACCCGGGACAGGGGTTACTACGAGCAGTACTTC
>-|-|14|TRBV6-1|TRBJ1-4
CASGPMKTNEKLFF
TGTGCCAGCGGCCCGATGAAGACTAATGAAAAACTGTTTTTT
>-|-|16|TRBV27|TRBJ2-7
CASSLYRTESSYEQYF
TGTGCCAGCAGTCTCTACCGGACAGAGAGCTCCTACGAGCAGTACTTC
>TRBD1|-|14|TRBV6-5|TRBJ2-2
CASRRQGSTGELFF
TGTGCCAGCAGACGACAGGGGTCCACCGGGGAGCTGTTTTTT
>-|-|16|TRBV28|TRBJ1-2
CASSLAGGPAYYGYTF
TGTGCCAGCAGTTTGGCGGGAGGGCCCGCTTACTATGGCTACACCTTC
>-|few|16|TRBV5-4|TRBJ2-6
CASSLGGSSGANVLTF
TGTGCCAGCAGCTTGGGCGGATCTTCTGGGGCCAACGTCCTGACTTTC
>-|-|14|TRBV11-2|TRBJ2-2
CASSLIGFAGELFF
TGTGCCAGCAGCTTAATAGGGTTCGCCGGGGAGCTGTTTTTT
>TRBD1|few|12|TRBV9|TRBJ1-1
CASSVLQGRAFF
TGTGCCAGCAGCGTGCTACAGGGGAGAGCTTTCTTT
>-|few|16|TRBV11-3|TRBJ2-4
CASSLDSALAKNIQYF
TGTGCCAGCAGCTTAGACAGTGCTCTAGCCAAAAACATTCAGTACTTC
>-|few|14|TRBV6-5|TRBJ2-7
CASTRGGGSHEQYF
TGTGCCAGCACCCGGGGAGGGGGTTCCCACGAGCAGTACTTC
>TRBD2|-|14|TRBV10-3|TRBJ2-2
CATTQAGGTGELFF
TGTGCCACCACGCAGGCGGGAGGGACTGGGGAGCTGTTTTTT
>-|few|15|TRBV9|TRBJ1-1
CASSPRDLWGTEAFF
TGTGCCAGCAGCCCTCGGGACCTCTGGGGGACTGAAGCTTTCTTT
>TRBD2|-|18|TRBV9|TRBJ2-1
CASSPRLALARTYNEQFF
TGTGCCAGCAGCCCCCGCCTAGCACTAGCGAGGACCTACAATGAGCAGTTCTTC
>-|few|15|TRBV28|TRBJ2-6
CASGLATPGANVLTF
TGTGCCAGCGGGCTCGCCACCCCCGGGGCCAACGTCCTGACTTTC
>TRBD1|-|16|TRBV5-1|TRBJ1-4
CASSLDSGGTNEKLFF
TGCGCCAGCAGCTTGGACTCAGGGGGTACTAATGAAAAACTGTTTTTT
>-|-|16|TRBV25-1|TRBJ1-4
CASSESGARHNEKLFF
TGTGCCAGCAGTGAATCGGGTGCGAGGCATAATGAAAAACTGTTTTTT
>TRBD1|many|14|TRBV7-9|TRBJ1-5
CASSKTGARQPQHF
TGTGCCAGCAGCAAGACAGGGGCGAGGCAGCCCCAGCATTTT
>-|-|15|TRBV19|TRBJ1-2
CASSTPRDMYYGYTF
TGTGCCAGTAGTACACCTAGGGACATGTACTATGGCTACACCTTC
>TRBD2|-|14|TRBV4-3|TRBJ2-3
CASSQVPLAGVRTF
TGCGCCAGCAGCCAAGTACCACTAGCGGGAGTTAGGACTTTT
>TRBD2|-|16|TRBV10-3|TRBJ2-7
CAITSTQGGNSYEQYF
TGTGCCATCACTAGCACCCAGGGAGGGAATAGCTACGAGCAGTACTTC
>-|-|16|TRBV5-4|TRBJ2-1
CASSTKDRPTRNEQFF
TGTGCCAGCAGCACGAAGGACAGACCCACGAGGAATGAGCAGTTCTTC
>-|-|12|TRBV21-1|TRBJ2-6
CAVGSGANVLTF
-
>-|few|16|TRBV28|TRBJ2-6
CASSPNAGFGANVLTF
TGTGCCAGCAGTCCAAATGCGGGATTTGGGGCCAACGTCCTGACTTTC
>TRBD1|-|14|TRBV29-1|TRBJ1-5
CSVALSQQGKSQHF
TGCAGCGTCGCGCTTTCTCAACAGGGGAAGTCCCAGCATTTT
>-|-|14|TRBV6-5|TRBJ2-5
CASSYSKGSGTQYF
TGTGCCAGCAGTTACTCGAAGGGGAGCGGGACCCAGTACTTC